Following are 20 T cell receptor beta chains from one sample sequenced in a study of T cell responses to AZD1222 COVID-19 vaccine. TCRdb keeps only in-frame clones here, not all; method: immunoSEQ multiplex PCR. The repertoire holds 150,000 or so clones, with roughly 91% as singletons. The starting material was peripheral blood, obtained 28 days after the second AZD1222 dose. The receptor set was obtained from an adult who received the AZD1222 COVID-19 vaccine.

V and J are TRBV29-1 and TRBJ2-3; tentative D call: TRBD1 (5 bases). The CDR3 has 14 residues. In germline, CDR1 is SQVTM, CDR2 ANQGSEA. V shed 3 bases and J shed 7 bases, with 17 bases lying between them. The CDR3 is CSVDWAPDSHTQYF. DNA for the CDR3: TGCAGCGTTGACTGGGCCCCAGACAGCCATACGCAGTATTTT.

Turning to this clone: The same CDR3 arises from other DNA sequences in this sample as well. This chain joins TRBV18 and TRBJ1-2; TRBD1 is a possible D gene (5 bases). V was shortened by 4 bases and J by 1 base, with 7 bases between the two germline ends. CDR1 is KGHSH, CDR2 LQKENI, per germline. The CDR3 consists of 13 residues. The CDR3 loop reads CASSLDSNYGYTF. CDR3 nucleotide sequence: TGTGCCAGCTCACTAGACAGTAACTATGGCTACACCTTC.

The chain combines TRBV28 with TRBJ1-3; D unresolved. Trimming left V 3 bases short and J 4 bases short, with 10 bases between. There are 14 residues in the CDR3. Germline loops: CDR1 MDHEN, CDR2 SYDVKM. The CDR3 here is CASSFSSRGNTIYF. The DNA for the CDR3 is TGTGCCAGCAGTTTCTCCTCGAGGGGAAACACCATATATTTT.

The chain employs TRBV5-6 and TRBJ2-6; D perhaps matches TRBD1 (5 bases). The CDR3 has 14 residues. Trimming took off 6 bases at V and 6 bases at J, with 13 bases between the two ends. Germline CDR1 and CDR2: SGHDT and YYEEEE. The CDR3 spells CASIRTGEANVLTF. CDR3 in DNA: TGTGCCAGCATTCGAACAGGTGAGGCCAACGTCCTGACTTTC. Filled out from reference TRBV5-6 and TRBJ2-6, the complete variable domain reads DAGVTQSPTHLIKTRGQQVTLRCSPKSGHDTVSWYQQALGQGPQFIFQYYEEEERQRGNFPDRFSGHQFPNYSSELNVNALLLGDSALYLCASIRTGEANVLTFGAGSRLTVL.

The J gene is TRBJ2-3, the V gene TRBV30; 9 bases fit TRBD2. V trimming: 4 bases; J trimming: 1 base; junction bases outside the gene matches: 3. This CDR3 comprises 14 residues. Per the germline V gene, CDR1 is GTSNPN and CDR2 is SVGIG (reference sequence). CDR3 coding DNA: TGTGCCTGGACCCGGACTAGCGGCACAGATACGCAGTATTTT. This sequence encodes CAWTRTSGTDTQYF.

The chain has TRBV2 and TRBJ1-4; perhaps TRBD1 as D (5 bases). Germline CDR1 SNHLY, CDR2 FYNNEI. The V gene lost 4 bases and the J gene lost 0 bases, with 12 bases spanning the gap. There are 16 residues in the CDR3. The CDR3 region has the DNA TGTGCCAGCAGTGGAGGGGCCGTCCCAACTAATGAAAAACTGTTTTTT. Translation gives CASSGGAVPTNEKLFF.

This clone has only one observation. The rearrangement links TRBV7-8 to TRBJ1-2; 7 bases align to TRBD1. J was trimmed by 1 base and V by 4 bases; bases with no gene match: 9. Germline V CDR1 and CDR2: SGHVS, FQNEAQ. The CDR3 totals 16 residues. The CDR3 region has the DNA TGTGCCAGCAGCTCGATACTTGGACAGGTTAACTATGGCTACACCTTC. This translates into CASSSILGQVNYGYTF.

This clone appeared a single time. The chain employs TRBV5-8 and TRBJ1-5; D perhaps matches TRBD1 (5 bases). CDR1 is SGHTS and CDR2 is YDEGEE in the germline V gene. V lost 4 bases, J lost 4 bases, and 12 bases lay in between. This CDR3 has 14 amino acids. CDR3 sequence reads: CASSPPGRNQPQHF. In nucleotides, the CDR3 is TGTGCCAGCAGCCCACCAGGGAGAAATCAGCCCCAGCATTTT.

This chain links TRBV18 with TRBJ1-5; D is unresolved. Trimming stripped 3 bases from V and 1 base from J, with 7 bases between. Germline CDR1 is KGHSH and CDR2 is LQKENI. CDR3 length equals 14 residues. The CDR3 protein is CASSPVGSNQPQHF. CDR3 nucleotide sequence: TGTGCCAGCTCACCGGTCGGGAGCAATCAGCCCCAGCATTTT.

This clone was detected only once. A read error is likely, as this CDR3 ends without the conserved phenylalanine or tryptophan. It is unclear where the CDR3 begins or ends on the DNA, so no DNA is shown, and the CDR3 is as TCRdb lists it. This chain's CDR3 is CASSLTSMGIGGSLTI. The rearrangement links TRBV7-9 to TRBJ1-2. Germline assignment: CDR1 SEHNR and CDR2 FQNEAQ (reference sequence). Inclusive of both ends, the CDR3 amounts to 16 amino acids.

This clone was detected once. CDR3 residues: CASSAWETGELFF. The DNA for the CDR3 is TGTGCCAGCAGTGCCTGGGAGACCGGGGAGCTGTTTTTT. This chain connects TRBV2 to TRBJ2-2; tentatively, D is TRBD2 (5 bases). Germline-derived CDR1 and CDR2 are SNHLY and FYNNEI. V shed 4 bases and J shed 5 bases, with 8 bases lying between them. The CDR3 runs 13 residues.

This clone has a single count. The chain carries TRBV7-2 and TRBJ2-3; no reliable D call. The V gene's germline CDR1 is SGHTA and CDR2 FQGNSA. The V end was cut by 1 base, the J end by 1 base, with 9 bases between. The length of the CDR3 is 15 residues. The CDR3 loop is CASSLDSGRTDTQYF. As DNA, the CDR3 is TGTGCCAGCAGCTTAGACTCTGGGCGCACAGATACGCAGTATTTT.

CDR3 amino acids: CASSWGTGDNEQFF. The CDR3 DNA reads TGTGCCAGCAGCTGGGGAACAGGGGACAATGAGCAGTTCTTC. This chain links TRBV5-4 with TRBJ2-1; 7 nucleotides align to TRBD1. V shed 3 bases, J shed 5 bases, and the junction held 5 bases outside the gene matches. Germline V CDR1 and CDR2: SGHNT, YYREEE (reference sequence). This CDR3 is 14 amino acids long.

This chain joins TRBV12-3 or TRBV12-4 and TRBJ1-2; unclear D gene. Deletions cut 8 bases from V and 5 bases from J, with 15 bases between. The CDR3 runs 13 residues. The CDR3 here is CASGSEGSYGYTF. CDR3 DNA: TGTGCCAGCGGTTCGGAGGGATCTTATGGCTACACCTTC.

The chain couples TRBV3-1 (or the pseudogene TRBV3-2) to TRBJ2-3, with D unresolved. The CDR3 runs to 18 residues. V was clipped by 0 bases and J by 2 bases, with 18 bases between them. The V gene's germline CDR1 is LGHDT and CDR2 YNNKEL (reference sequence). CDR3 DNA: TGTGCCAGCAGCCAAGATTATCGCACCAGACAATTCACAGATACGCAGTATTTT. It translates to CASSQDYRTRQFTDTQYF.

The chain carries TRBV4-1 and TRBJ2-7, with 8 bases fitting TRBD2. V was clipped by 4 bases and J by 1 base; unmatched bases: 9. The CDR3 runs 16 residues. CDR1 and CDR2 (germline): MGHRA, YSYEKL. The CDR3 is CASSPSSSGRSYEQYF. The CDR3, as DNA: TGCGCCAGCAGCCCTTCGTCCAGCGGGAGATCCTACGAGCAGTACTTC.

The V and J genes are TRBV7-9 and TRBJ1-2, with D tentatively TRBD1 (5 bases). Germline-derived CDR1 and CDR2 are SEHNR and FQNEAQ (reference sequence). V shed 5 bases and J shed 6 bases, with 19 bases lying between them. The CDR3 extends over 15 amino acids. This CDR3 reads CASSPLPGGADGYTF. The DNA for the CDR3 is TGTGCCAGCAGCCCCCTCCCCGGAGGGGCGGATGGCTACACCTTC.

The chain combines TRBV4-3 with TRBJ2-1; D is ambiguous. The ends were cut back, 0 bases at V and 3 bases at J, with 9 bases in the middle. Germline V gives CDR1 LGHNA, CDR2 YSLEER. There are 15 residues in the CDR3. The CDR3 reads CASSQDPNFYNEQFF. CDR3 sequence (DNA): TGCGCCAGCAGCCAAGATCCCAATTTCTACAATGAGCAGTTCTTC.

The chain joins TRBV7-2 to TRBJ2-7; 10 bases line up with TRBD2. CDR1 is SGHTA, CDR2 FQGNSA, per germline. The junction had 3 bases not matched to a gene; V was cut back by 3 bases and J by 1 base. The CDR3 runs 15 residues. The CDR3 spells CASSLGLAPSYEQYF. The CDR3 bases are TGTGCCAGCAGCTTGGGACTAGCGCCTTCCTACGAGCAGTACTTC.

The J gene is TRBJ2-7, the V gene TRBV4-3; 7 bases map to TRBD2. Germline V gene sequence: CDR1 LGHNA, CDR2 YSLEER. The CDR3 is made up of 14 amino acids. V shed 4 bases, J shed 8 bases, and the junction held 11 bases outside the gene matches. CDR3 protein: CASSRGFQGGKQYF. For the CDR3, the DNA is TGCGCCAGCAGCCGCGGATTTCAGGGAGGGAAGCAGTACTTC.